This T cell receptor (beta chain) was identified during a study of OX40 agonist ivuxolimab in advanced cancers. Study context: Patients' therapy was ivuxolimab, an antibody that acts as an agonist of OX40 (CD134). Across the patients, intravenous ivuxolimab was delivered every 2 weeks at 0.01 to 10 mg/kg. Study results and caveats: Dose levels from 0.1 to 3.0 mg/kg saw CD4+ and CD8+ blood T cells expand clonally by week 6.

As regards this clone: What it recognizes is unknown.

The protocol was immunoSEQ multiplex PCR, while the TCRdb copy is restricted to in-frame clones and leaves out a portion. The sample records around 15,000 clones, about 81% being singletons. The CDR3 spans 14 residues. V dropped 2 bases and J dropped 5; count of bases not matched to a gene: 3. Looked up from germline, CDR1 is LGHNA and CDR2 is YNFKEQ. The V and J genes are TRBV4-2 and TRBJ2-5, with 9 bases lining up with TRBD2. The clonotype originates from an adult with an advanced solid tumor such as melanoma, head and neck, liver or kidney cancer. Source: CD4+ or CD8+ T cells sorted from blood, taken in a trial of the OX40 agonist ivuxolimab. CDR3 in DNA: TGTGCCAGCAGCCAACCTAGCGGGGTTGAGACCCAGTACTTC. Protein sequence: CASSQPSGVETQYF.